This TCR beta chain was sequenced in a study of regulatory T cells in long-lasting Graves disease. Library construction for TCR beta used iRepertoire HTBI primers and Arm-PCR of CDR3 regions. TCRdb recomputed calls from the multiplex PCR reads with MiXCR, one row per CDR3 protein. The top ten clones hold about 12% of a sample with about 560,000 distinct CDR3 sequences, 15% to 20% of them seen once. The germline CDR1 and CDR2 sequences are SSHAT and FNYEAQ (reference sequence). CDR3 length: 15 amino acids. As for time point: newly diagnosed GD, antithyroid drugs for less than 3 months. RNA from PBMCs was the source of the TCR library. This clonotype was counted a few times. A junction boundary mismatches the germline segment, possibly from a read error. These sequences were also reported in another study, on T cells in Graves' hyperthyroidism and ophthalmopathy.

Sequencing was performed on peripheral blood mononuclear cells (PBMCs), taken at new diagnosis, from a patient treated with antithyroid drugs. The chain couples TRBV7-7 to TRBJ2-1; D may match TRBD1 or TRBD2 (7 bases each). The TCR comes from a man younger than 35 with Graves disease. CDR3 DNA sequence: TGTGCTAGCAGCTTAGGGCGGCAGGGGGGGAATGAGCAGTTCTTC. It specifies CASSLGRQGGNEQFF.